The present T cell receptor (beta chain) was sequenced within a study of T cell repertoires in ileal Crohn's disease. Study in general: Thiopurines (about 10) or anti-TNF agents (roughly 17) were given postoperatively to about half. Overall study results and limits: Sorted CD8 T cells held more high-frequency clones than CD4.

Time point meaning: neoterminal ileum biopsy at postoperative endoscopy, about 6 months after surgery. The CDR3 extends over 12 amino acids. With 2 bases removed from V and 2 bases from J, the gap between germline ends came to 4 bases. Germline values: CDR1 SGHRS, CDR2 YFSETQ. Notes on this clone: The antigen is undetermined.

TCRB immunosequencing input was 400 to 650 nanograms of biopsy DNA per sample. Produced via immunoSEQ multiplex PCR; TCRdb's table is partial and in-frame only. The table records over 15,000 clones, around 70% of them present only once. The chain links TRBV5-1 to TRBJ2-5; D is unresolved. Sequencing was performed on ileal tissue. The clonotype originates from an adult with Crohn's disease. CDR3 in DNA: TGCGCCAGCAGCTTAACTCAAGAGACCCAGTACTTC. Encoded protein: CASSLTQETQYF.